In this sample, the clone carrying this TCR beta chain turned up many times. This specimen belongs to a study of read filtering for tumor transcriptome and immune sequencing. On the study more broadly: Eight or nine patients were R-ISS I, roughly 15 were R-ISS II, 6 or 7 were R-ISS III.

From around 0.4 ug of RNA, a library with molecular barcoded alpha/delta and beta/gamma adaptors was made. TCRdb re-analysed the reads in MiXCR, keeping a single row per CDR3 protein. Found here are over 80,000 distinct CDR3 sequences, approximately 13% of them singletons; the top ten hold under 15%. Bone marrow was sampled from every patient at the time of active disease. Trimming at V came to 11 bases and at J to 4 bases, leaving 13 bases not matched to a gene. The CDR3 spans 15 residues. CDR1 is LGHDT, CDR2 YNNKEL, per germline (reference sequence). The chain has TRBV3-1 and TRBJ2-2, with 7 bases aligning to TRBD2. This TCR came from a donor at least 40 years old with multiple myeloma. Sequenced input: a population of CD138-negative cells sorted from bone marrow. The CDR3 is CACAMHSGGTGELFF. In DNA form, the CDR3 reads TGTGCCTGTGCCATGCATTCGGGGGGCACCGGGGAGCTGTTTTTT.